These 4 T cell receptor beta chains originate from one sample sequenced in a study of technical replicates of blood from a few donors. Clones were read by immunoSEQ multiplex PCR, and TCRdb kept only the in-frame ones, dropping some. The sample lists around 70,000 clones; 85% to 95% were seen once. Source material: T cells isolated from PBMCs. These receptors were collected from a human donor in good health.

The chain combines TRBV7-3 with TRBJ2-1, with 8 bases matching TRBD2. From germline, CDR1 is SGHTA and CDR2 FQGTGA. This CDR3 is 16 amino acids long. Losses at the gene ends were 0 bases for V and 5 bases for J; bases not matched to a gene: 6. CDR3 in DNA: TGTGCCAGCAGCTTAACGTTTAGCGGGGTCCACAATGAGCAGTTCTTC. Encoded protein: CASSLTFSGVHNEQFF.

The chain employs TRBV19 and TRBJ2-2; possible D gene TRBD2, 5 bases. Between the trimmed V and J ends, which lost 0 bases and 4 bases, there was a span of 9 bases. The CDR3 loop spans 15 amino acids. Looked up from germline, CDR1 is LNHDA and CDR2 is SQIVND (reference sequence). The CDR3 coding sequence is TGTGCCAGTAGTATAGAACCGGGAACCACCGGGGAGCTGTTTTTT. Its translation: CASSIEPGTTGELFF.

This clone was detected once. The V gene is TRBV10-3, the J gene TRBJ1-5, with TRBD1 as a possible D gene (6 bases). Germline assignment: CDR1 ENHRY and CDR2 SYGVKD. Trimming took 0 bases from V and 3 from J, leaving 9 bases between them. The CDR3 runs 15 residues. The CDR3 loop reads CAISESGGVNQPQHF. The CDR3 DNA is TGTGCCATCAGTGAGTCAGGGGGGGTCAATCAGCCCCAGCATTTT.

V and J are TRBV7-3 and TRBJ2-3; 12 bases are shared with TRBD2. The V and J ends lost 5 bases and 6 bases, in that order; junction bases with no gene match: 6. Germline lookup yields CDR1 SGHTA and CDR2 FQGTGA. This CDR3 spans 15 amino acids. The CDR3 region is CASSLGLAGPDTQYF. DNA for the CDR3: TGTGCCAGCAGCCTAGGACTAGCGGGACCGGATACGCAGTATTTT.